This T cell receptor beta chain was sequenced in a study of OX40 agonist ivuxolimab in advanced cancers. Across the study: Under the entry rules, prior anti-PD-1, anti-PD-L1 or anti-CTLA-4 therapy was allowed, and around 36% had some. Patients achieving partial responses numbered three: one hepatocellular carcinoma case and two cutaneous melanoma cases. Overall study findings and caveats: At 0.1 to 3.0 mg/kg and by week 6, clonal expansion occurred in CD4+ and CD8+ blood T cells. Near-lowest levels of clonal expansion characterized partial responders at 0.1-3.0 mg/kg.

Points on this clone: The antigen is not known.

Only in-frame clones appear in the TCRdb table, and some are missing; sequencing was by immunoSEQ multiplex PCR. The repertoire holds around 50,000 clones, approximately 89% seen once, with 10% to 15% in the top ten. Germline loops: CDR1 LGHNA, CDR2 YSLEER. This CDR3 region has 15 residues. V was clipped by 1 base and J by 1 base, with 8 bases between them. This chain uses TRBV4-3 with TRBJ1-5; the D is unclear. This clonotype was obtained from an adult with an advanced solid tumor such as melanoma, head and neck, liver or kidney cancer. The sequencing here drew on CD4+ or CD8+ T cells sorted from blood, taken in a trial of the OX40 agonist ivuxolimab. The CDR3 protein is CASSQGISSNQPQHF. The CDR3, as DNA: TGCGCCAGCAGCCAAGGCATTAGCAGCAATCAGCCCCAGCATTTT.